The 2 T cell receptor beta chains below were found in one sample sequenced in a study of T cells in Graves' hyperthyroidism and ophthalmopathy. The TCR beta CDR3 regions underwent amplification using RNA transcripts as the source. TCR CDR3 regions were first amplified by RT-PCR with HTBI primers. TCRdb ran MiXCR on the multiplex PCR reads and lists one entry per CDR3 protein. The top ten hold approximately 30% of the sample, which has more than 500,000 distinct CDR3 sequences, 15% to 20% seen once. Sequencing was carried out using blood. The receptors were sampled from a woman between 25 and 40 years old with Graves' ophthalmopathy.

This chain links TRBV6-4 with TRBJ2-1; 7 bases are shared with TRBD2. This CDR3 region has 14 residues. Germline CDR1 and CDR2: MRHNA and SNTAGT. V shed 4 bases and J 10 bases; nucleotides not matched to a gene: 10. For the CDR3, the DNA is TGTGCCAGCAGTGCGCTAGCGGTCTCGGAGGAGCAGTTCTTC. This codes for CASSALAVSEEQFF.

This clonotype was counted only a few times. Germline and junction disagree at one end, which may indicate a read error. This chain uses TRBV2 with TRBJ2-2; a weak D match, TRBD2 (7 bases). Per germline, CDR1 SNHLY and CDR2 FYNNEI. This CDR3 has 14 amino acids. CDR3: CASEGEGRTGKLFF. Here the CDR3 DNA reads TGTGCCAGCGAGGGGGAGGGGAGGACCGGGAAGCTGTTTTTT.